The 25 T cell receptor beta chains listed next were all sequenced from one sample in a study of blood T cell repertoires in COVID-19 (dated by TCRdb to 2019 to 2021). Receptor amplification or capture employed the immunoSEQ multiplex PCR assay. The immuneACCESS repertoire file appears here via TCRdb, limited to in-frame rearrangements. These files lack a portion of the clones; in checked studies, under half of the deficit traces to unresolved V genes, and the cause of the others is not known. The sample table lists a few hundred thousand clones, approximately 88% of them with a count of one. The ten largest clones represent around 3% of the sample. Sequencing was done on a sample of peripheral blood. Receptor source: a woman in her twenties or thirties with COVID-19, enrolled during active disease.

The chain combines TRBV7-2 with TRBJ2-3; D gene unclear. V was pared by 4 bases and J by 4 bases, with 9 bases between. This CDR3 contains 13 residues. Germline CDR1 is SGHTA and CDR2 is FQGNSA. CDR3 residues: CASSSRVSDTQYF. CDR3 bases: TGTGCCAGCAGCTCCCGAGTCTCAGATACGCAGTATTTT. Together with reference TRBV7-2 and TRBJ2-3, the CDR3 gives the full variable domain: GAGVSQSPSNKVTEKGKDVELRCDPISGHTALYWYRQSLGQGLEFLIYFQGNSAPDKSGLPSDRFSAERTGGSVSTLTIQRTQQEDSAVYLCASSSRVSDTQYFGPGTRLTVL.

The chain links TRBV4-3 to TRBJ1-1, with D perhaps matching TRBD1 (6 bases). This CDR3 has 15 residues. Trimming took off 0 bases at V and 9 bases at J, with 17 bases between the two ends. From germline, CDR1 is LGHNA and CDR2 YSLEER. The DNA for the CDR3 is TGCGCCAGCAGCCAAGAGGGGGCGGGGGGATCTCAAGCTTTCTTT. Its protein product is CASSQEGAGGSQAFF.

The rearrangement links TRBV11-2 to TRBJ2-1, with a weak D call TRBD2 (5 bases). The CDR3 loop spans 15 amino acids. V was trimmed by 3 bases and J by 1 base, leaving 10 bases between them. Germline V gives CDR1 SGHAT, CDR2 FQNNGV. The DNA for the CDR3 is TGTGCCAGCAGCTTTCTCTCGGGATCCTACAATGAGCAGTTCTTC. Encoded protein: CASSFLSGSYNEQFF.

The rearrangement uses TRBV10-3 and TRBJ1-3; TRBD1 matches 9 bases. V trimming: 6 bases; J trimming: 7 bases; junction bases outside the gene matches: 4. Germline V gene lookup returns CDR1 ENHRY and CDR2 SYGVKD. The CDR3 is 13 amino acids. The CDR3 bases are TGTGCCATCAGCGGGACAGGGAGCAACACCATATATTTT. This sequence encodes CAISGTGSNTIYF.

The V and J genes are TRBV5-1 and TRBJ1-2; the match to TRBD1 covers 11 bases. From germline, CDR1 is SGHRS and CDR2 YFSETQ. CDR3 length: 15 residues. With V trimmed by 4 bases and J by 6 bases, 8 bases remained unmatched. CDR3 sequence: CASSPDTGQGDGYTF. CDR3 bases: TGCGCCAGCAGCCCGGATACGGGACAGGGGGATGGCTACACCTTC.

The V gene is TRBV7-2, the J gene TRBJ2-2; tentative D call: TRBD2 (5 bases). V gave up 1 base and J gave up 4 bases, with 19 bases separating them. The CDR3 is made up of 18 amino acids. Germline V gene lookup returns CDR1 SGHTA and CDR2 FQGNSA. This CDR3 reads CASSLVQVGIGSTGELFF. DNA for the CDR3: TGTGCCAGCAGCTTAGTGCAGGTCGGGATAGGGAGCACCGGGGAGCTGTTTTTT.

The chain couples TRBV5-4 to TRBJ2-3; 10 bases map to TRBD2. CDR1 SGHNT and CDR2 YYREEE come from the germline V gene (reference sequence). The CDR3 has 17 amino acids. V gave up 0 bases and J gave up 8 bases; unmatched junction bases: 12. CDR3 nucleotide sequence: TGTGCCAGCAGCTTGGCCCTTGGGCTAGCGGGAGTCGGTACGCAGTATTTT. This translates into CASSLALGLAGVGTQYF.

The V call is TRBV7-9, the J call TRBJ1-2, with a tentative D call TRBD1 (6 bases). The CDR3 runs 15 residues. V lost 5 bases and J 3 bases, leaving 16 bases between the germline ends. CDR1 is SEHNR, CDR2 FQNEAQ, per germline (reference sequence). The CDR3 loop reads CASSHNRVVDYGYTF. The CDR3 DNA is TGTGCCAGCAGCCATAACAGGGTTGTTGACTATGGCTACACCTTC.

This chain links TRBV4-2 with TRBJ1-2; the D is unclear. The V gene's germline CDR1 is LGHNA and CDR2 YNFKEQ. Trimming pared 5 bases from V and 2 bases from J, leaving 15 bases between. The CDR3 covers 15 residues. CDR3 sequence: CASSTESWENYGYTF. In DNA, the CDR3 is TGTGCCAGCAGCACGGAAAGTTGGGAGAACTATGGCTACACCTTC.

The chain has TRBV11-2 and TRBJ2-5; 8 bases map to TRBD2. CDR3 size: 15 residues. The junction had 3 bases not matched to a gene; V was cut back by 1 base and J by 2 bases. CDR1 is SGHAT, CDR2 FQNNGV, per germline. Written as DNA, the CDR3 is TGTGCCAGCAGCTTAGCGGGAGGGCGGCAAGAGACCCAGTACTTC. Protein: CASSLAGGRQETQYF.

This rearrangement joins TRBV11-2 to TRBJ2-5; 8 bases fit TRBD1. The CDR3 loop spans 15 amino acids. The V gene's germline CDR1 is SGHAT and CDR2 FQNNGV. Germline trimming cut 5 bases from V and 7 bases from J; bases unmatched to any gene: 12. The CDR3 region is CASSREPTGAATQYF. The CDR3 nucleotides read TGTGCCAGCAGCCGCGAACCGACAGGGGCCGCGACCCAGTACTTC.

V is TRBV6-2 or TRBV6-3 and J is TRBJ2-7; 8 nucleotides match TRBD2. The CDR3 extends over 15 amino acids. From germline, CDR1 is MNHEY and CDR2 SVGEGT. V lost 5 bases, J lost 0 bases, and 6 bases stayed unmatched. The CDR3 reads CASSTSGGLSYEQYF. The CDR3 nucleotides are TGTGCCAGCAGTACAAGCGGGGGCCTCTCCTACGAGCAGTACTTC.

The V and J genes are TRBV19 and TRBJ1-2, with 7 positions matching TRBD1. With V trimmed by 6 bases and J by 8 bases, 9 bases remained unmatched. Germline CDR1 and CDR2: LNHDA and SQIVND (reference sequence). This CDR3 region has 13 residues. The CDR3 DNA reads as TGTGCCAGTAGCCTACTCAGGGGGGACGGCTACACCTTC. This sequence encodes CASSLLRGDGYTF.

The CDR3 region has the DNA TGTGCCAGCAGCTCAGGAGGGTATAACACTGAAGCTTTCTTT. Protein sequence: CASSSGGYNTEAFF. The chain couples TRBV11-3 to TRBJ1-1; D gene unclear. The CDR3 has 14 residues. Germline loops: CDR1 SGHNT, CDR2 YENEEA. V was clipped by 4 bases and J by 2 bases, with 11 bases between them.

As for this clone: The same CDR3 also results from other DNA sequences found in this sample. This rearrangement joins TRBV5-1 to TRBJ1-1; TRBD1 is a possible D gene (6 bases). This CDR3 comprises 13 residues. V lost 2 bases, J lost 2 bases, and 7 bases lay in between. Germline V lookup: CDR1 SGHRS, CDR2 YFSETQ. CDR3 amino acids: CASSLQGNTEAFF. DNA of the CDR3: TGCGCCAGCAGCTTACAGGGAAACACTGAAGCTTTCTTT.

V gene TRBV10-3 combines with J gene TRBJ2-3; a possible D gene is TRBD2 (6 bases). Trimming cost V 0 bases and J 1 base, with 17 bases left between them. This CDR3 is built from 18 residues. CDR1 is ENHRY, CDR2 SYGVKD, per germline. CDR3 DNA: TGTGCCATCAGTGAGTCGAAAGGTGGAGGGTCCGGCACAGATACGCAGTATTTT. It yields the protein CAISESKGGGSGTDTQYF.

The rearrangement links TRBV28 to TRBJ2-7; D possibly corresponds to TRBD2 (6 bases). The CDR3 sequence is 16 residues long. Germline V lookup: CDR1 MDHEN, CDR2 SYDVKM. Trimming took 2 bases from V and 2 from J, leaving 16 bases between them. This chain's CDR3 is CASSLGGIIGTYEQYF. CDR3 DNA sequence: TGTGCCAGCAGTTTAGGGGGGATAATCGGTACCTACGAGCAGTACTTC.

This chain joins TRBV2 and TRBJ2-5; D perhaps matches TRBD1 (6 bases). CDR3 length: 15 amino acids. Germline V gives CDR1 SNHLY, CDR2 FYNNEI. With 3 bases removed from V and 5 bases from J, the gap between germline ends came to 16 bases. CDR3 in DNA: TGTGCCAGCAGTGAGGCCTCTTGGGGGCGGGAGACCCAGTACTTC. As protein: CASSEASWGRETQYF.

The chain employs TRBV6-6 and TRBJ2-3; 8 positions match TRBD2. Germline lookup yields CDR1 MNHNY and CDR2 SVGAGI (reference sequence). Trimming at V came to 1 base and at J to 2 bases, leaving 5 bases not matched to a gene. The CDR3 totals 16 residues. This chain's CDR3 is CASSYYRGGPTDTQYF. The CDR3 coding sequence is TGTGCCAGCAGTTACTACCGGGGGGGACCCACAGATACGCAGTATTTT.

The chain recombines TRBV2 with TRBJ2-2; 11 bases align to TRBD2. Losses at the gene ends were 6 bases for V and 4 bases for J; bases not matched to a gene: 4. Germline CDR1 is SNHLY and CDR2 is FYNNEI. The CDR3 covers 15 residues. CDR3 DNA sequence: TGTGCCAGCAGCCTAGCGGGGGGTGGCACCGGGGAGCTGTTTTTT. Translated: CASSLAGGGTGELFF.

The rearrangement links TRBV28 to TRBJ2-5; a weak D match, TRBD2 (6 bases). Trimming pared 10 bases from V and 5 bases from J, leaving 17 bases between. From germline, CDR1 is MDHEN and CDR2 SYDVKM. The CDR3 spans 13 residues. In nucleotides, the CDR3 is TGTGCCATCAAGACTGCCGCGGGGGAGACCCAGTACTTC. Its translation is CAIKTAAGETQYF.

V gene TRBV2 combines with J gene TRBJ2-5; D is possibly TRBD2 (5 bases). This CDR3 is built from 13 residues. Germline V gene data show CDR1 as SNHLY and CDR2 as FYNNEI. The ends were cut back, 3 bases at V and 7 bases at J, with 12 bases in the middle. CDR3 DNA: TGTGCCAGCAGTGACGACTATGGCAGGACCCAGTACTTC. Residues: CASSDDYGRTQYF.

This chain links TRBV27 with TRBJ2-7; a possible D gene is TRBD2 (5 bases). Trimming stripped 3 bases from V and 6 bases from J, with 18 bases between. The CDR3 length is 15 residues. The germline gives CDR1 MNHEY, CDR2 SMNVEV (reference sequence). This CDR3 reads CASSFSGFSTSEQYF. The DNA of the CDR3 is TGTGCCAGCAGTTTTTCCGGGTTTAGTACTAGCGAGCAGTACTTC.

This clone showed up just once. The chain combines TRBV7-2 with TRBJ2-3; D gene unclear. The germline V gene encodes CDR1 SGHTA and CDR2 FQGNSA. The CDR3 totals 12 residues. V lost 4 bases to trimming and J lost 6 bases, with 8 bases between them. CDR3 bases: TGTGCCAGCAGCTCCCCCTTGGATACGCAGTATTTT. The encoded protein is CASSSPLDTQYF. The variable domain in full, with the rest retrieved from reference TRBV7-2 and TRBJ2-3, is GAGVSQSPSNKVTEKGKDVELRCDPISGHTALYWYRQSLGQGLEFLIYFQGNSAPDKSGLPSDRFSAERTGGSVSTLTIQRTQQEDSAVYLCASSSPLDTQYFGPGTRLTVL.

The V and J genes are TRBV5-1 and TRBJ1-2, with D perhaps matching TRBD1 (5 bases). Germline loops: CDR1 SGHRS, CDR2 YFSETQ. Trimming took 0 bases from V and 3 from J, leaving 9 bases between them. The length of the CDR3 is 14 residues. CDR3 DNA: TGCGCCAGCAGCTTGGGGTCCAGGGACTATGGCTACACCTTC. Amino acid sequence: CASSLGSRDYGYTF.